In its sample, the clone carrying this TCR beta chain was seen many times. TCRdb reprocessed the 5' RACE reads via MiXCR and lists one record per CDR3 protein. The repertoire holds 450,000 or so distinct CDR3 sequences, with around a quarter as singletons. The entry originates in a study of T-cell memory formation after mild COVID-19. Germline CDR1 reads LGHDT; CDR2 reads YNNKEL (reference sequence). V was pared by 2 bases and J by 2 bases, with 4 bases between. CDR3 length: 12 amino acids. The TCR sequence derives from an adult woman who had mild COVID-19 (a few samples of this study predate the infection). Cell type and time point are not known. The material sequenced was PBMCs or a T cell subset sorted from them (not recorded which). The chain recombines TRBV3-1 with TRBJ2-7, with no clear D. The CDR3: CASSQSTYEQYF. DNA for the CDR3: TGTGCCAGCAGCCAATCCACCTACGAGCAGTACTTC.